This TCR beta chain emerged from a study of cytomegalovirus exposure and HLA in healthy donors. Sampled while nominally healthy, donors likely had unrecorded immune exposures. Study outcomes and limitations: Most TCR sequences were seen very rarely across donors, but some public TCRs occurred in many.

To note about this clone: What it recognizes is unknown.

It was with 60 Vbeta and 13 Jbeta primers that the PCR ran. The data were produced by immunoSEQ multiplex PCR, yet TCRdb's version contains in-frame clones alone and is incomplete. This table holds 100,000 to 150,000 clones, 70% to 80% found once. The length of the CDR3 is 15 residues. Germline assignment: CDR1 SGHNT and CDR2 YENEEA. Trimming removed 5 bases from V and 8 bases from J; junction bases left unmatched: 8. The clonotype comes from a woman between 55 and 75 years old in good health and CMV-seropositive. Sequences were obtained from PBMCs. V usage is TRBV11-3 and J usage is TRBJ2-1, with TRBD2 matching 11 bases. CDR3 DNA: TGTGCCAGCAGCAAAATAGCGGGGGGGCCGTATGAGCAGTTCTTC. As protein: CASSKIAGGPYEQFF.